This TCR beta chain was found in a study of shared clonotypes between healthy human individuals. Clones were sequenced by immunoSEQ multiplex PCR, and TCRdb holds only the in-frame ones, with some missing. This table holds about 1.1 million clones, about 80% found once. CD4+ cells were split into CD45RA+ naive and CD45RA-negative memory subsets. On this clone itself: Its specificity is unknown.

Study outcomes and limitations: Clonotypes not shared had lower generation probabilities than those common to all four donors.

The germline V gene encodes CDR1 MDHEN and CDR2 SYDVKM. The CDR3 runs 16 residues. The junction had 12 bases not matched to a gene; V was cut back by 5 bases and J by 6 bases. The chain uses TRBV28 and TRBJ1-2; 10 bases map to TRBD1. This receptor was obtained from a man aged 18 to 29 in good health. Some clones in this sample may be carry-over from other donors' samples. Sequenced sample: memory CD4+ T cells from PBMCs. As for subset: CD45RA-negative fraction. The CDR3 protein is CASSPQTGGARDGYTF. The DNA of the CDR3 is TGTGCCAGCAGTCCCCAGACAGGGGGCGCCCGGGATGGCTACACCTTC.